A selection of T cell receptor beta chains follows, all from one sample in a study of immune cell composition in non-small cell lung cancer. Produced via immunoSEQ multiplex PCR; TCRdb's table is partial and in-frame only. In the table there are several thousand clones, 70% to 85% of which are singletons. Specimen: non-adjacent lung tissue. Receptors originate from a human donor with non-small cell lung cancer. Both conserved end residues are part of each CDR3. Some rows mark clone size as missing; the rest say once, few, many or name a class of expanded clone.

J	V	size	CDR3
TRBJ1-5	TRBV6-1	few	CASTPFSNQPQHF
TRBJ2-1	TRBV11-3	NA	CASSPQSGGKEQFF
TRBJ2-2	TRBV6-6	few	CASIDTGELFF
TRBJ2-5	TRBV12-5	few	CASGQIGDIETQYF
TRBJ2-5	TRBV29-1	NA	CSVAEVGGGLTQYF
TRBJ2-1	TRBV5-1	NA	CASSLFYNEQFF
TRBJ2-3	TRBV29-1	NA	CSMRVEFSGPSTDTQYF
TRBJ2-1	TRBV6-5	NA	CASRQGANEQFF
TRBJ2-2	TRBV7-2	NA	CASTDRGELFF
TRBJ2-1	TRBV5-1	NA	CASSSRTSGGDEQFF
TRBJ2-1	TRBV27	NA	CASRPTTGTGIYNEQFF
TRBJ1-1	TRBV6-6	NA	CASRYRDTTEAFF
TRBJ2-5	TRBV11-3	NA	CASSPGWGETQYF
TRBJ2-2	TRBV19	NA	CASSIRDLATGELFF
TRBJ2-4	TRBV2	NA	CASSVPGQGMEAKNIQYF
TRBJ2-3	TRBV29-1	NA	CSVTIGTGSTDTQYF
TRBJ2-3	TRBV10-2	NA	CASSETLAGTDTQYF
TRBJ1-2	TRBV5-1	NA	CASSTTYRERDGYTF
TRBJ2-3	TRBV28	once	CASSPGGGGKDTQYF
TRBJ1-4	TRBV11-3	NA	CASSFPTRTAATNEKLFF
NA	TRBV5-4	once	CASSSWGYEQYF
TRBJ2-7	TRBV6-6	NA	CASSRGTGAYEQYF
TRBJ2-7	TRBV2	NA	CASRLRTGQNEQYF
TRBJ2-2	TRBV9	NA	CASSRGGTSNTGELFF
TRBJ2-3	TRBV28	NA	CASSNRQGGETDTQYF
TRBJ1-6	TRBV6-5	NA	CASRTGPYNSPLHF
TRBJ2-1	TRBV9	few	CASSVGAGRTGDEQFF
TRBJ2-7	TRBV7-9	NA	CASSFERREANF
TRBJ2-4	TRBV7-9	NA	CASSPQASRAKNIQYF
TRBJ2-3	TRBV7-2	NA	CASRSRVADTQYF
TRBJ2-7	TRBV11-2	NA	CASSATAIEQYF
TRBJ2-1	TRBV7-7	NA	CASSLGVSGGNEQFF
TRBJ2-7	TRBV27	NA	CASSLSSVGFSYEQYF
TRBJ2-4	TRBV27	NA	CASSYKGDIQYF
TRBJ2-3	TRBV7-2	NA	CASSYLTDTQYF
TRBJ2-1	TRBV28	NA	CASTQGGVHNEQFF
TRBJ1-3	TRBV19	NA	CATQTQGGYGNTIYF
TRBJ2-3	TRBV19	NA	CASSTPGLAGGTDTQYF
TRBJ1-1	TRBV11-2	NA	CASGGAEGRITEAFF
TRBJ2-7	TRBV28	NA	CASSRTSGNYEQYF
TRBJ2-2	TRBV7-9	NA	CASSLGAGTRGTGELFF
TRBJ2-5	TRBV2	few	CASSGTSGSARGTQYF
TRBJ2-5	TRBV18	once	CASSPQAKETQYF
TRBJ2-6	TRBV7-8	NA	CASSLGGSGANVLTF
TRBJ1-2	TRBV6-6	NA	CASVRDSPYGYTF
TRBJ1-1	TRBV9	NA	CASSVGTGGGANTEAFF
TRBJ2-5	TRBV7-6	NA	CASSLARAGGQETQYF
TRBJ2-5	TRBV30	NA	CAWGLGETQYF
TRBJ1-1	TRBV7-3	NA	CASSSGRRAFF
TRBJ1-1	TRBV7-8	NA	CASSLEQAGQTEAFF
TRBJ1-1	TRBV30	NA	CAWSVGGTPWNTEAFF
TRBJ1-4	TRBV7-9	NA	CASSPRLIPGQENEKLFF
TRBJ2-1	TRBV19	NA	CASKGSPGLGEQFF
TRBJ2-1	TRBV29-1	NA	CSVEDLSSYNEQFF
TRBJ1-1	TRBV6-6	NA	CASSWPGSEEAFF